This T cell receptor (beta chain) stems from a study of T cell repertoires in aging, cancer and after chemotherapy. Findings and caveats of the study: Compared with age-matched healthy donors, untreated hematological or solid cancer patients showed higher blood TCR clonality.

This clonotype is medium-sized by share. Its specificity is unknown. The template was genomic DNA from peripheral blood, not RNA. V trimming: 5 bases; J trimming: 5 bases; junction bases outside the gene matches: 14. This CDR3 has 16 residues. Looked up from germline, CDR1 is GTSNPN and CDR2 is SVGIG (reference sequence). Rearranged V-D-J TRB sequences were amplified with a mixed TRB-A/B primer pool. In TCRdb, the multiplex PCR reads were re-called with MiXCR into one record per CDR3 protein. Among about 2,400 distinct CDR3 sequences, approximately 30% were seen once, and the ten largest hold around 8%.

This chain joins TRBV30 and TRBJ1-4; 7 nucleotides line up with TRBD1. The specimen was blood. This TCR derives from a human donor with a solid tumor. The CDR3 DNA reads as TGTGCCTGGGGGCCCGGAAGGGGACAGATCAATGAAAAACTGTTTTTT. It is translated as CAWGPGRGQINEKLFF.